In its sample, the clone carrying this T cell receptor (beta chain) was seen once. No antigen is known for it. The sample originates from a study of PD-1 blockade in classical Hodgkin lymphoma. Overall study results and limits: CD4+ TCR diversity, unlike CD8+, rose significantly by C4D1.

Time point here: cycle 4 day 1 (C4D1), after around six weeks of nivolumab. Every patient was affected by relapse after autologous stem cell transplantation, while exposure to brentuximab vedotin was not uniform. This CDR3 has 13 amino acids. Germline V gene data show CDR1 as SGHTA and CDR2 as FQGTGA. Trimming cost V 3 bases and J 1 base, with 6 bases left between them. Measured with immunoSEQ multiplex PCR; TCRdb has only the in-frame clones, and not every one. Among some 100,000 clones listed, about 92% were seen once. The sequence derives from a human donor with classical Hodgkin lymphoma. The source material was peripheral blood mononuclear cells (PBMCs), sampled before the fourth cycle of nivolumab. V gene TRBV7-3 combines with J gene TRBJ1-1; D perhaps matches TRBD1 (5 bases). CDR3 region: CASSFGGNTEAFF. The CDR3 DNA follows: TGTGCCAGCAGCTTTGGGGGGAACACTGAAGCTTTCTTT.